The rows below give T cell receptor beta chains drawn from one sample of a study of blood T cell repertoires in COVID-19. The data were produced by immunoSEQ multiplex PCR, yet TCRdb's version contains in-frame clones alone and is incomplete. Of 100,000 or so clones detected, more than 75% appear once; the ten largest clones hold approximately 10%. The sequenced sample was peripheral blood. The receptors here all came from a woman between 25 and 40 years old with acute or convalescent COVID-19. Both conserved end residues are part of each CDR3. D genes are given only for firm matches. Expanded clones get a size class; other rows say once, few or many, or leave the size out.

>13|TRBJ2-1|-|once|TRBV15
CATRRSGYNEQFF
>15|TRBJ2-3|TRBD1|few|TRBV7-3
CASSKWETGADTQYF
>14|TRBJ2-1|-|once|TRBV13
CASSLWTADNEQFF
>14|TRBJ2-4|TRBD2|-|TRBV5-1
CASSPTSGGDIQYF
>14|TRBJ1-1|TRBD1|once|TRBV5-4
CASSRTGGNTEAFF
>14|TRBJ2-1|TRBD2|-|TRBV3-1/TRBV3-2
CASSQSGGPEEQFF
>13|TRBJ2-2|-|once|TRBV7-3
CASSFSETGELFF
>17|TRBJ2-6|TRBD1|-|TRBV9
CASSAGDSRRGANVLTF
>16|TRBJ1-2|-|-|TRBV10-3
CAISRGVAFANYGYTF
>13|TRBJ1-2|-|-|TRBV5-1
CASSGDTLRGYTF
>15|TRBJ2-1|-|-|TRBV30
CAWSVRRGRSNEQFF
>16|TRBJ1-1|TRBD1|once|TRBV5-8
CASSYTISGQDTEAFF
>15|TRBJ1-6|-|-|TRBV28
CASYRGGGVNSPLHF
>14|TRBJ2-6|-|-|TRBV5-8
CASRSRTGANVLTF
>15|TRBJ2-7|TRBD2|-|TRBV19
CASRPLAGGSYEQYF
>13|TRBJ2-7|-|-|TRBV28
CASTERRAHEQYF
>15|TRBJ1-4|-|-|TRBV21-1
CASRLHRSTNEKLFF
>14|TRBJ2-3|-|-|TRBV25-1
CASSGAGSTDTQYF
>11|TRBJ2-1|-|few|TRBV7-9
CASSPHEEQFF
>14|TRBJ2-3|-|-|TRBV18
CASSPARGTDTQYF
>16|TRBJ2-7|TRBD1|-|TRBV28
CASSLFPGQGPYEQYF
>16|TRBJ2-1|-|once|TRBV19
CASSTQSTRQYNEQFF
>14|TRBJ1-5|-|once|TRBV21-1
CASAGGRINQPQHF
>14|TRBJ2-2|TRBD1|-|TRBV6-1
CASSEQGDTGELFF
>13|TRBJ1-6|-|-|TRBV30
CAWRLNSHSPLHF
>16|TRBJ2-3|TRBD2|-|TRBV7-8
CASSLVRGGPGDTQYF
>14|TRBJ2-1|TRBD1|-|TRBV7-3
CASSPDRVSNEQFF
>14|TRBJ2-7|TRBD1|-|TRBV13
CASSYRDRAYEQYF
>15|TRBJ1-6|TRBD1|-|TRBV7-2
CASSWDRSLYSPLHF
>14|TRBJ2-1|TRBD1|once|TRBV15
CATSRGTGGTEQFF
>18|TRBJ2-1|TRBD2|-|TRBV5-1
CASSPGLAGQATYNEQFF
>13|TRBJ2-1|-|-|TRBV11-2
CASQGVGYNEQFF
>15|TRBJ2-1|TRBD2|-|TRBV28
CASSPLAGGYNEQFF
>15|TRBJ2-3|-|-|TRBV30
CAWTLTGGFTDTQYF
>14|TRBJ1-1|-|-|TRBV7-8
CASSLVGKSLEAFF
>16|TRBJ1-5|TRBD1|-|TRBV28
CASSPGDRGRNQPQHF
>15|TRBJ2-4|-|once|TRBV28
CASSLVGVYGNIQYF
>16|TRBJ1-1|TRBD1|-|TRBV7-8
CASSGTGTGLNTEAFF
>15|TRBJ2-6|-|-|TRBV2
CASGADPSGANVLTF
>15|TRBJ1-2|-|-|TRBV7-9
CASSWTLRANYGYTF
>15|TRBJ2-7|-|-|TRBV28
CASSPLWAGGYEQYF
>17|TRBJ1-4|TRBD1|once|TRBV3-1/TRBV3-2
CASSQDSWGDSNEKLFF
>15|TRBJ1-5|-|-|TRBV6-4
CASSTFSGSGQPQHF
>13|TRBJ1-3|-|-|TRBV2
CASTIRSGNTIYF
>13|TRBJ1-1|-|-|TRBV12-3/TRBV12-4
CASQPLANTEAFF